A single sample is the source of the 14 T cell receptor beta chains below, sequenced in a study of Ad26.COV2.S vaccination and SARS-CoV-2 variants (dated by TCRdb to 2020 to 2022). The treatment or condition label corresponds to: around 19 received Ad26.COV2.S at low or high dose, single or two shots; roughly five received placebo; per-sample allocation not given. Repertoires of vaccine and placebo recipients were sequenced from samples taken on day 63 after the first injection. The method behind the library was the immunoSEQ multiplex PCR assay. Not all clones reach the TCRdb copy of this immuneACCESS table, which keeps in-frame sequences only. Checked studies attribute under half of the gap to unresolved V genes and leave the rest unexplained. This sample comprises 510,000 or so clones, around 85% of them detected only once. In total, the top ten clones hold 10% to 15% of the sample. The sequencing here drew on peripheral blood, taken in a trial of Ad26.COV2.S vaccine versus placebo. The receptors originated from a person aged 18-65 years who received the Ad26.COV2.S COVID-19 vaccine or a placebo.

CDR3 sequence (DNA): TGTGCCAGCATCCGGGACAGAACTAACTATGGCTACACCTTC. Its protein is CASIRDRTNYGYTF. The V gene is TRBV6-5, the J gene TRBJ1-2, with 7 bases matching TRBD1. The CDR3 spans 14 residues. Germline CDR1 reads MNHEY; CDR2 reads SVGAGI. V trimming: 7 bases; J trimming: 0 bases; junction bases outside the gene matches: 5.

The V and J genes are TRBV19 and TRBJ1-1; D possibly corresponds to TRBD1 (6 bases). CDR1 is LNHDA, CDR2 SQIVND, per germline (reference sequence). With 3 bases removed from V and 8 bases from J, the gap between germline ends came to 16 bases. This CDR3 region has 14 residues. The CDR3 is CASSIEGGRGEAFF. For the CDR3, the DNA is TGTGCCAGTAGTATTGAGGGGGGTCGGGGAGAAGCTTTCTTT. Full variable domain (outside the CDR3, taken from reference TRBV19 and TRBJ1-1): DGGITQSPKYLFRKEGQNVTLSCEQNLNHDAMYWYRQDPGQGLRLIYYSQIVNDFQKGDIAEGYSVSREKKESFPLTVTSAQKNPTAFYLCASSIEGGRGEAFFGQGTRLTVV.

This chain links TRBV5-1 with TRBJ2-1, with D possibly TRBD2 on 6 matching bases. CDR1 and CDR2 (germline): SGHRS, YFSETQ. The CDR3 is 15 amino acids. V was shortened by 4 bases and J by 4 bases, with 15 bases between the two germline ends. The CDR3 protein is CASSVQVGGYNEQFF. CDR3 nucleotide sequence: TGCGCCAGCAGCGTACAGGTTGGAGGGTACAATGAGCAGTTCTTC.

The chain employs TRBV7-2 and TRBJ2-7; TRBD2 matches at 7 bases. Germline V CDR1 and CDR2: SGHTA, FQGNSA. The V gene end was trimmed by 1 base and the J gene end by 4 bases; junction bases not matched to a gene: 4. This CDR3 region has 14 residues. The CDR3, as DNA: TGTGCCAGCAGCTTAGGCGGGAGTGGGTACGAGCAGTACTTC. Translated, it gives CASSLGGSGYEQYF.

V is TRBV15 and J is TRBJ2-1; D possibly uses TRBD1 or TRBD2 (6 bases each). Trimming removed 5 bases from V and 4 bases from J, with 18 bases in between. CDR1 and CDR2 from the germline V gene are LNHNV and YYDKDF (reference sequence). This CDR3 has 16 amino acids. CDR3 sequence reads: CATSHAGGVKYNEQFF. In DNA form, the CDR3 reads TGTGCCACCAGCCACGCCGGGGGCGTAAAATACAATGAGCAGTTCTTC.

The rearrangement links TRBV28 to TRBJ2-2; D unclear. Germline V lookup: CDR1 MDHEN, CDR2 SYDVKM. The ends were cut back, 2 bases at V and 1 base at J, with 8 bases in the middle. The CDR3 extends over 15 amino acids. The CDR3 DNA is TGTGCCAGCAGTTTAAGGGCAGGGAACACCGGGGAGCTGTTTTTT. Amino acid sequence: CASSLRAGNTGELFF.

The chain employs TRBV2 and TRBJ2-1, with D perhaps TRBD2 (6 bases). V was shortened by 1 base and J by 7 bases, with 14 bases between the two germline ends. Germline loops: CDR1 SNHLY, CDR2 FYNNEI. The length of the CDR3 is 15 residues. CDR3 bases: TGTGCCAGCAGTGAAGTCAGGACTGCGGGGAATGAGCAGTTCTTC. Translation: CASSEVRTAGNEQFF.

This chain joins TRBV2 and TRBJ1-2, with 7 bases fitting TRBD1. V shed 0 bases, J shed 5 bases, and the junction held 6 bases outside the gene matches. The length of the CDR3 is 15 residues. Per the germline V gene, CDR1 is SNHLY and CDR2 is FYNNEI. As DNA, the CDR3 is TGTGCCAGCAGTGAAGCCCTTGCCAGGGGGTATGGCTACACCTTC. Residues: CASSEALARGYGYTF. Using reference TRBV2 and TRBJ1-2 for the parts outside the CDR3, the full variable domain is EPEVTQTPSHQVTQMGQEVILRCVPISNHLYFYWYRQILGQKVEFLVSFYNNEISEKSEIFDDQFSVERPDGSNFTLKIRSTKLEDSAMYFCASSEALARGYGYTFGSGTRLTVV.

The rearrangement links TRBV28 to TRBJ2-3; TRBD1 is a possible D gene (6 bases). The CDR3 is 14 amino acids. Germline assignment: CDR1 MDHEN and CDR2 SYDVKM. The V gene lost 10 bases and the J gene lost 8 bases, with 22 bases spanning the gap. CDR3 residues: CATVDRLKLGTQYF. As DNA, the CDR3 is TGTGCCACCGTCGACAGGCTTAAGTTGGGTACGCAGTATTTT.

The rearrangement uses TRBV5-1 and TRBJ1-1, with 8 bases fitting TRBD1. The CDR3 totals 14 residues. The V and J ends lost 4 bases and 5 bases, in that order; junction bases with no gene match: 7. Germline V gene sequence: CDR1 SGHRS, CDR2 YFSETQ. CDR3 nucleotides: TGCGCCAGCAGCACAGGACAGGGTTCTACTGAAGCTTTCTTT. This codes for CASSTGQGSTEAFF. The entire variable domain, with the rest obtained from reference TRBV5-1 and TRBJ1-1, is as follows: KAGVTQTPRYLIKTRGQQVTLSCSPISGHRSVSWYQQTPGQGLQFLFEYFSETQRNKGNFPGRFSGRQFSNSRSEMNVSTLELGDSALYLCASSTGQGSTEAFFGQGTRLTVV.

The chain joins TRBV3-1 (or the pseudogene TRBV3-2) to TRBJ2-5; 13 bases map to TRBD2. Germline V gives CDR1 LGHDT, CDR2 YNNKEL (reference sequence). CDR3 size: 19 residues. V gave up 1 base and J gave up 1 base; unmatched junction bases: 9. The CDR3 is CASSQGRLAGGGGQETQYF. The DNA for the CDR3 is TGTGCCAGCAGCCAAGGACGACTAGCGGGAGGTGGGGGCCAAGAGACCCAGTACTTC.

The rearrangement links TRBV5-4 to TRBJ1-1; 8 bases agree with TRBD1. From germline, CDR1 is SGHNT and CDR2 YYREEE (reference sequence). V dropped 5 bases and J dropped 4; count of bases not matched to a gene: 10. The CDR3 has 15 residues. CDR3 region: CASRRTGRDSTEAFF. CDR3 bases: TGTGCCAGCAGGAGGACAGGGCGAGATAGCACTGAAGCTTTCTTT.

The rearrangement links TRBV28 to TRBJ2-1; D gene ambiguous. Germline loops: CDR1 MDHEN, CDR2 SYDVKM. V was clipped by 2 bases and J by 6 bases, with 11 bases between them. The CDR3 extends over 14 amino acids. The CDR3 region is CASSLVLLLNEQFF. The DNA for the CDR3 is TGTGCCAGCAGTTTAGTTTTACTCCTCAATGAGCAGTTCTTC.

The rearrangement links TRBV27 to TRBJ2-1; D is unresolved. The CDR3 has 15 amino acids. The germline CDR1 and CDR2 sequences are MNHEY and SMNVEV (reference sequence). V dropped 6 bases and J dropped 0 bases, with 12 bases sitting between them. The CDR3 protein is CASSSVRSSYNEQFF. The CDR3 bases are TGTGCCAGCAGCTCCGTAAGGAGCTCCTACAATGAGCAGTTCTTC.